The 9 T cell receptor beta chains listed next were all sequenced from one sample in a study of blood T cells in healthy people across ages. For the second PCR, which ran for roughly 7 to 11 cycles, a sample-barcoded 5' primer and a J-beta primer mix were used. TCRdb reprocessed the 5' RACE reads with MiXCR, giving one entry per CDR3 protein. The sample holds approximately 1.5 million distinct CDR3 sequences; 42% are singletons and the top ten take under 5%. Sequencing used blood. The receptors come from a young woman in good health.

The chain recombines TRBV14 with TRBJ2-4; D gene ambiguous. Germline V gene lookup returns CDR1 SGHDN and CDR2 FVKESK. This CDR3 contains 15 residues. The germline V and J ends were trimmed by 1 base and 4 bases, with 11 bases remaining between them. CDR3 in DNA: TGTGCCAGCAGCCAAGTCGGGTCGCGGAAAAACATTCAGTACTTC. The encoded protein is CASSQVGSRKNIQYF.

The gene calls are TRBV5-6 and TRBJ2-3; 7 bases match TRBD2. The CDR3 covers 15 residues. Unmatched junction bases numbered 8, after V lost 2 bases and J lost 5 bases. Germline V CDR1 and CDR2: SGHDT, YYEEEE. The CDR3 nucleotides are TGTGCCAGCAGCTTCGGCGGAGCGGGAAAAGATACGCAGTATTTT. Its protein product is CASSFGGAGKDTQYF.

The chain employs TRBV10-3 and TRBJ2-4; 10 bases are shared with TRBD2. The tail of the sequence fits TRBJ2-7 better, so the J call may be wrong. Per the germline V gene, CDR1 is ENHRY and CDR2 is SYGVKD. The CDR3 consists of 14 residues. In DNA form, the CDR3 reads TGTGCCATCGCTGGGGGACTAGCGAACTACGAGCAGTACTTC. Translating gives CAIAGGLANYEQYF.

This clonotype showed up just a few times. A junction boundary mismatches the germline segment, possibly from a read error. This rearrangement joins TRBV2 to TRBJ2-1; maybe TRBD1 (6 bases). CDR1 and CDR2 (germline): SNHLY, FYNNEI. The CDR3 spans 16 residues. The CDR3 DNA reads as TGTGCCAGCAGCAATATGGGGACAAGCTCCTACAATGATCAGTTCTTC. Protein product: CASSNMGTSSYNDQFF.

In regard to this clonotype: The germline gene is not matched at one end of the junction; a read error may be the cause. Written as DNA, the CDR3 is TGTGCCAGCAGCTTGGGACAGGGATCCTATAATTCACTCCTCCACTTT. Translating it yields CASSLGQGSYNSLLHF. The chain recombines TRBV13 with TRBJ1-6; 9 nucleotides line up with TRBD1. The CDR3 consists of 16 residues. CDR1 and CDR2 from the germline V gene are PRHDT and FYEKMQ (reference sequence). Filled out from reference TRBV13 and TRBJ1-6, the complete variable domain reads AAGVIQSPRHLIKEKRETATLKCYPIPRHDTVYWYQQGPGQDPQFLISFYEKMQSDKGSIPDRFSAQQFSDYHSELNMSSLELGDSALYFCASSLGQGSYNSLLHFGNGTRLTVT.

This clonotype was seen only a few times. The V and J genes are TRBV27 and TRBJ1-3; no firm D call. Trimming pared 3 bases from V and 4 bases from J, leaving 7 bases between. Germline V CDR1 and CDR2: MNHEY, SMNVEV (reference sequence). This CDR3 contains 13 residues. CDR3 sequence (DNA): TGTGCCAGCAGTTTGGCAGGCGGAAACACCATATATTTT. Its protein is CASSLAGGNTIYF.

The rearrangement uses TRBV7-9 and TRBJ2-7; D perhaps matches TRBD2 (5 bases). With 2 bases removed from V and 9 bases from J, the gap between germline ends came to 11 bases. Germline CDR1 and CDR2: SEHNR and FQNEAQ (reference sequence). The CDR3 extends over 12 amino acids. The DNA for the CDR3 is TGTGCCAGCAGCTTAATGGACTCGGGGCAGTACTTC. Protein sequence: CASSLMDSGQYF.

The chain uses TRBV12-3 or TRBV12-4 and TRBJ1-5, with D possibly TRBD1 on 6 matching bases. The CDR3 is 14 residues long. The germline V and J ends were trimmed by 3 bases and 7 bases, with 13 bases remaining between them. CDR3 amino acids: CASSLGAGEQPQHF. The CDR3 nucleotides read TGTGCCAGCAGTTTGGGGGCAGGAGAGCAGCCCCAGCATTTT.

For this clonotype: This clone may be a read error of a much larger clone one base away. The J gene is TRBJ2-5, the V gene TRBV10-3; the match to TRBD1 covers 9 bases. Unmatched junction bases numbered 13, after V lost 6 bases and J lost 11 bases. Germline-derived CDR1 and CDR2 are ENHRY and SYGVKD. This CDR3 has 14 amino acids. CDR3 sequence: CAISLGQGLGEQYF. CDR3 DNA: TGTGCCATCAGCCTGGGACAGGGCCTTGGTGAGCAGTACTTC.